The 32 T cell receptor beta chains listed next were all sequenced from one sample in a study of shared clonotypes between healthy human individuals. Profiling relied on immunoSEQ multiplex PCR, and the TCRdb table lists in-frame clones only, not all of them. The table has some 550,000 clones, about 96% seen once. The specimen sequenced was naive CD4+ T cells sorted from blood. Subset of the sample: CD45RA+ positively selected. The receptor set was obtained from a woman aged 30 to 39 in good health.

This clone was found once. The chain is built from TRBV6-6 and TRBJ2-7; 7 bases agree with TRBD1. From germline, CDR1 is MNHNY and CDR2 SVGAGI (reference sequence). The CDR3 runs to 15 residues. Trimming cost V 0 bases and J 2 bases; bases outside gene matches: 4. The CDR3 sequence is CASSYSIQGTYEQYF. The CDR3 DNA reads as TGTGCCAGCAGTTACTCGATACAGGGGACCTACGAGCAGTACTTC.

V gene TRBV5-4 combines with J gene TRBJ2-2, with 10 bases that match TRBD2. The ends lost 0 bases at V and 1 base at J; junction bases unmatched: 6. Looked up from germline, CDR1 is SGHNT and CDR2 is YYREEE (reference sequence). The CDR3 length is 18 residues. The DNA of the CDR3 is TGTGCCAGCAGCTTGGCGGGGAGGACTAGCGGGAACACCGGGGAGCTGTTTTTT. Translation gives CASSLAGRTSGNTGELFF.

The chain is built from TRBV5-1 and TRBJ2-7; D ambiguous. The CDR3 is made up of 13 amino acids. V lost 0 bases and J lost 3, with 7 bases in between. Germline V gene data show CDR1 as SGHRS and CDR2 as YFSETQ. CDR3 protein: CASSLGGNYEQYF. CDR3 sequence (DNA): TGCGCCAGCAGCTTGGGGGGAAACTACGAGCAGTACTTC.

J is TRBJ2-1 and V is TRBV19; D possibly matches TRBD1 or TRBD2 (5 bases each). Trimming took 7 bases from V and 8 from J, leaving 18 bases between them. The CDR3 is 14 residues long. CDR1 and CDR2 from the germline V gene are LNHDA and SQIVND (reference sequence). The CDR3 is CASTDTPADHEQFF. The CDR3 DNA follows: TGTGCCAGTACGGACACCCCAGCGGACCATGAGCAGTTCTTC.

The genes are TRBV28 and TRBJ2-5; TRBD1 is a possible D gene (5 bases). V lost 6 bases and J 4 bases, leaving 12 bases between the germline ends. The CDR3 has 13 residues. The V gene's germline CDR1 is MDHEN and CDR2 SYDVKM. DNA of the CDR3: TGTGCCAGCAGGGGGCAAGCAAGAGAGACCCAGTACTTC. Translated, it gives CASRGQARETQYF.

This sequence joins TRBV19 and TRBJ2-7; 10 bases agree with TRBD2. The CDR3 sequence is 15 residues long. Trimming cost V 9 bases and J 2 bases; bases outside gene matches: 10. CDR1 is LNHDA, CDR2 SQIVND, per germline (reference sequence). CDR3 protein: CASAELAGAAYEQYF. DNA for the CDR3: TGTGCCAGCGCGGAGCTAGCGGGAGCCGCCTACGAGCAGTACTTC.

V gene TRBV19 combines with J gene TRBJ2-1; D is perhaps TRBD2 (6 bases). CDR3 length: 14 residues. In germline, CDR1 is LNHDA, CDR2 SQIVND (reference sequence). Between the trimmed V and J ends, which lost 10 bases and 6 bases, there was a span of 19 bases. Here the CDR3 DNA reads TGTGCCACCGTACGGGGGAGAGACGGCAATGAGCAGTTCTTC. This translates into CATVRGRDGNEQFF.

CDR3 protein: CASIRADAKDAEAFF. In DNA, the CDR3 is TGCGCCAGCATTCGGGCCGATGCAAAGGACGCTGAAGCTTTCTTT. This rearrangement joins TRBV10-2 to TRBJ1-1, with no clear D. The CDR3 covers 15 residues. The germline V gene has CDR1 WSHSY and CDR2 SAAADI. The V gene lost 7 bases and the J gene lost 6 bases, with 21 bases spanning the gap.

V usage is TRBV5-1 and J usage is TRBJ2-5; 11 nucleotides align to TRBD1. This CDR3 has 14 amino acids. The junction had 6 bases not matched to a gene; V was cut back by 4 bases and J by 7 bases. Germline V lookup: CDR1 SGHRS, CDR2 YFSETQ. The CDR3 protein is CASSPIGQGATQYF. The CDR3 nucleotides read TGCGCCAGCAGCCCCATTGGACAGGGGGCGACCCAGTACTTC.

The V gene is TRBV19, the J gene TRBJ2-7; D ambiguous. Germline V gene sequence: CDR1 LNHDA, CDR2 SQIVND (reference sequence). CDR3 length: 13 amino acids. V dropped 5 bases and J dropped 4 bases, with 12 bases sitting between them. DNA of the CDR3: TGTGCCAGTAGTGGGTCACACCCTTACGAGCAGTACTTC. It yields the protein CASSGSHPYEQYF.

CDR3: CAWSVGTYQETQYF. The CDR3 region has the DNA TGTGCCTGGAGTGTAGGTACTTACCAAGAGACCCAGTACTTC. This rearrangement joins TRBV30 to TRBJ2-5; D remains ambiguous. The CDR3 is 14 amino acids. Deletions cut 0 bases from V and 0 bases from J, with 8 bases between. Germline V gene data show CDR1 as GTSNPN and CDR2 as SVGIG (reference sequence).

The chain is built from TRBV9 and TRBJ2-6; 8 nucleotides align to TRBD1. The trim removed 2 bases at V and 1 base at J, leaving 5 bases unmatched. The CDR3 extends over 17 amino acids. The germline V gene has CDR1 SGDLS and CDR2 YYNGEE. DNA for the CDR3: TGTGCCAGCAGCGTTTCCGGGACAGGATCTGGGGCCAACGTCCTGACTTTC. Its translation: CASSVSGTGSGANVLTF.

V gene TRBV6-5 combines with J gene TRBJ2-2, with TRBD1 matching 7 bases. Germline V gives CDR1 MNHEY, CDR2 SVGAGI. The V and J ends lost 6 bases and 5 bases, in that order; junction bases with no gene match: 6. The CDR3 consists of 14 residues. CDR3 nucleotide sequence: TGTGCCAGCAGGCCTGAGACAGGGACCGGGGAGCTGTTTTTT. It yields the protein CASRPETGTGELFF.

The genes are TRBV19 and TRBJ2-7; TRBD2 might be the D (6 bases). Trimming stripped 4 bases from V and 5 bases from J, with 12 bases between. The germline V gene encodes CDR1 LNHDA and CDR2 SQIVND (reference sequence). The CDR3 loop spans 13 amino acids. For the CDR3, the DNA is TGTGCCAGTAGTAAGGAGGGTAAGAACGAGCAGTACTTC. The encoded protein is CASSKEGKNEQYF.

The CDR3 coding sequence is TGTGCCAGTAGTATCAGGGCGTCGGTTGCGGGCACAGATACGCAGTATTTT. It encodes CASSIRASVAGTDTQYF. The chain employs TRBV19 and TRBJ2-3; D may be TRBD1 (5 bases). Deletions cut 3 bases from V and 1 base from J, with 17 bases between. CDR1 and CDR2 from the germline V gene are LNHDA and SQIVND (reference sequence). The CDR3 is 17 amino acids.

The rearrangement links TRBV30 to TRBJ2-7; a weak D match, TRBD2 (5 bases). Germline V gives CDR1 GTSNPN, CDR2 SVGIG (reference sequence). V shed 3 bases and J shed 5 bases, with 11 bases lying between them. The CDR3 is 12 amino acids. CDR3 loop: CAWSGNSDEQYF. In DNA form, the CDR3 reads TGTGCCTGGAGCGGGAATTCAGACGAGCAGTACTTC.

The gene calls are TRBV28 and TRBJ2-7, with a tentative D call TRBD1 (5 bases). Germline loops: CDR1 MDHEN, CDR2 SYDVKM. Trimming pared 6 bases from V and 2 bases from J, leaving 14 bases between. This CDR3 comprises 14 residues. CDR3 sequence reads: CASRGTGLTYEQYF. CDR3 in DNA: TGTGCCAGCAGGGGAACAGGTCTGACCTACGAGCAGTACTTC.

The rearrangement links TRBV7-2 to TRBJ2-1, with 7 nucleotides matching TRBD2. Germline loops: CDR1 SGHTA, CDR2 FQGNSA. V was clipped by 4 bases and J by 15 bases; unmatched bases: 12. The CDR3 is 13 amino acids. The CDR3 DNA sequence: TGTGCCAGCAGCTATGGGGAGACTAGCCGGGCGTTCTTC. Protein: CASSYGETSRAFF. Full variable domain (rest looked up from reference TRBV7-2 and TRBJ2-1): GAGVSQSPSNKVTEKGKDVELRCDPISGHTALYWYRQSLGQGLEFLIYFQGNSAPDKSGLPSDRFSAERTGGSVSTLTIQRTQQEDSAVYLCASSYGETSRAFFGPGTRLTVL.

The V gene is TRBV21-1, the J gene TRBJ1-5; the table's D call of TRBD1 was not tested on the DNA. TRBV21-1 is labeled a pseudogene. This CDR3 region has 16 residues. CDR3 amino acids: CASSKSGVRSNQPQHF. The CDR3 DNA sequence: TGTGCCAGCAGCAAATCAGGCGTCCGGAGCAATCAGCCCCAGCATTTT.

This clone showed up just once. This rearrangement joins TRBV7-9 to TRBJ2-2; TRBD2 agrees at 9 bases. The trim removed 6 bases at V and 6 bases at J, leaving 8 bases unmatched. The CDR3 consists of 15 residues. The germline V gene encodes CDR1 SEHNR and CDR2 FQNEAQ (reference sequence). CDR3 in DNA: TGTGCCAGCAGGCGCAATAGCGGGAGCCCCGGGGAGCTGTTTTTT. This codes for CASRRNSGSPGELFF.

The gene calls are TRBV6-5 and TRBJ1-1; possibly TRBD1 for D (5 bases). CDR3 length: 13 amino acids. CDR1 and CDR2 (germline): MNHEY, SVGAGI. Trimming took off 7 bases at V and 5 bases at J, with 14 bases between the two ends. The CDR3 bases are TGTGCCAGCAATCAGGGCTTGGGTACTGAAGCTTTCTTT. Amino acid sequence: CASNQGLGTEAFF.

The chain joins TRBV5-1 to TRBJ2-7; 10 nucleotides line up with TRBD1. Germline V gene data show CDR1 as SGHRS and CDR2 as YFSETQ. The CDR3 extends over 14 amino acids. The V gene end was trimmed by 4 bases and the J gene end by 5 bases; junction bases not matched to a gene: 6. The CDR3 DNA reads TGCGCCAGCAGCAGGGGGACAGGGGAGGACGAGCAGTACTTC. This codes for CASSRGTGEDEQYF.

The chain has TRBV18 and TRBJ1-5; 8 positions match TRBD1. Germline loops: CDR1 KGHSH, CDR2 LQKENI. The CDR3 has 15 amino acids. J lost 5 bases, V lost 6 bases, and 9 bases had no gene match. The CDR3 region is CASSRGQGGYQPQHF. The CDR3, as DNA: TGTGCCAGCTCGCGAGGACAGGGAGGGTATCAGCCCCAGCATTTT.

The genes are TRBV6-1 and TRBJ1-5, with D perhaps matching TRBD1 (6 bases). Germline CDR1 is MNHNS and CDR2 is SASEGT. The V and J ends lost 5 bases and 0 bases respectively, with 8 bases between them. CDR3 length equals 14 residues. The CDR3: CASSWDNSNQPQHF. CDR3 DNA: TGTGCCAGCAGTTGGGACAATAGCAATCAGCCCCAGCATTTT.

The CDR3 protein is CASSHSTDREGQPQHF. CDR3 coding DNA: TGTGCCAGCAGTCACTCAACGGACAGGGAGGGACAGCCCCAGCATTTT. The genes are TRBV4-2 and TRBJ1-5, with 8 positions matching TRBD1. With V trimmed by 6 bases and J by 7 bases, 14 bases remained unmatched. This CDR3 has 16 amino acids. Germline CDR1 reads LGHNA; CDR2 reads YNFKEQ.

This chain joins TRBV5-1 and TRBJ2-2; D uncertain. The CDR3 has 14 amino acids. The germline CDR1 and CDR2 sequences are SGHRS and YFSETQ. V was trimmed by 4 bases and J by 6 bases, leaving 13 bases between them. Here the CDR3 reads CASSTEYPSGELFF. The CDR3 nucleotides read TGCGCCAGCAGCACTGAATATCCCTCCGGGGAGCTGTTTTTT. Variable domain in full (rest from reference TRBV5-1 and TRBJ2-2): KAGVTQTPRYLIKTRGQQVTLSCSPISGHRSVSWYQQTPGQGLQFLFEYFSETQRNKGNFPGRFSGRQFSNSRSEMNVSTLELGDSALYLCASSTEYPSGELFFGEGSRLTVL.

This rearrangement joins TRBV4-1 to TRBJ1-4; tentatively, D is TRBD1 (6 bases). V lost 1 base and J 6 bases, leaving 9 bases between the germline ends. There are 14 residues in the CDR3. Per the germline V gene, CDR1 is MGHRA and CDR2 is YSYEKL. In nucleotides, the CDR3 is TGCGCCAGCAGCCAAGCGGGGGGCGATGAAAAACTGTTTTTT. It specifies CASSQAGGDEKLFF.

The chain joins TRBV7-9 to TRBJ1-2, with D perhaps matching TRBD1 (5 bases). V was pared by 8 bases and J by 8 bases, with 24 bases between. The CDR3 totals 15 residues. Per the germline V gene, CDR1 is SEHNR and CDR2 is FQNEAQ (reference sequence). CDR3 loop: CASGPVGDRALGYTF. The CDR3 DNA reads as TGTGCCAGCGGACCCGTAGGGGATCGAGCCCTGGGCTACACCTTC.

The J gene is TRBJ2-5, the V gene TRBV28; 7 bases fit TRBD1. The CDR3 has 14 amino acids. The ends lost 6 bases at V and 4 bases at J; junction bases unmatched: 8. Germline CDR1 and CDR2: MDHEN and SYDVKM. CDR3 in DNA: TGTGCCAGCAGGAAACAGGGGTCGGGAGAGACCCAGTACTTC. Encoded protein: CASRKQGSGETQYF.

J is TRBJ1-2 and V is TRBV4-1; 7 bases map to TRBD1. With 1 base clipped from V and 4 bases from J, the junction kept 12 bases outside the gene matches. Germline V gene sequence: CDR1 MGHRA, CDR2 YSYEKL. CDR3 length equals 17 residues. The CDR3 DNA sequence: TGCGCCAGCAGCCAAGGTCCAACAGGGGCCACCTCCTATGGCTACACCTTC. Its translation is CASSQGPTGATSYGYTF.

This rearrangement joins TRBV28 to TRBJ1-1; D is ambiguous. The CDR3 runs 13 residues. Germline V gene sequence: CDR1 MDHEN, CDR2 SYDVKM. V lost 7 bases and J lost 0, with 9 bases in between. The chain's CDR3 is CASNALMNTEAFF. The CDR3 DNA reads TGTGCCAGCAACGCACTCATGAACACTGAAGCTTTCTTT.

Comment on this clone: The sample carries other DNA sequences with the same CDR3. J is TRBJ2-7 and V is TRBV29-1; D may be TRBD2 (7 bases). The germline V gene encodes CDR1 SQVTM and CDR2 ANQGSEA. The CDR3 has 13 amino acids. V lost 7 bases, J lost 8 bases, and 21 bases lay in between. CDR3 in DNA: TGCAGCGGGGGGGGGCCAAGGCCTAATAAGCAGTACTTC. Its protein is CSGGGPRPNKQYF.